This T cell receptor (beta chain) was recovered during a study of blood T cell repertoires in COVID-19 (dated by TCRdb to 2020 to 2022). About the investigation overall: Recovered participants in ImmuneRACE Cohort 3 were defined as having two consecutive negative NP/OP PCR tests, clearance from a healthcare professional, or resolution of symptoms. Samples covering the acute and convalescent phases of COVID-19 were provided by collaborators in the United States, Italy and Spain. The prospective study material was composed of cDNA or gDNA derived from T cells, B-cell-depleted T cells, or PBMCs. The dataset comprised deeply sampled blood TCRbeta repertoires from subjects exposed to, actively infected with, or recovered from COVID-19. The repertoires were made available in a free public database intended to serve as a resource for research on the immune response to SARS-CoV-2. The samples were drawn from two sources: the first 160 participants of the ongoing ImmuneRACE study, and over 950 subjects contributed by 6 global collaborators. The sample metadata nearly always contained a de-identified subject ID, COVID-19 status, age in years and sex. HLA class I and class II types, where available, came from metadata supplied by the sample provider rather than from assay-based typing. Study-wide findings and limitations: The amount of clinical and demographic metadata varied by source and participant and was provided uncurated.

TCRbeta CDR3 regions were amplified from genomic DNA by means of the immunoSEQ Assay, a bias-controlled multiplex PCR. The authors' analysis ran thus. Nucleated cell counts per sample were estimated from amplification of reference gene primers within the assay. To quantify the absolute abundance of each unique TCRbeta CDR3 rearrangement, sequence reads were collapsed and filtered. For each sample, productive Simpson clonality was calculated as the square root of Simpson's diversity index over productive rearrangements. Imported from immuneACCESS, the table was reduced by TCRdb to in-frame sequences with V and J called. These copies leave out some clones; in studies compared against another copy, an unresolved V gene accounts for under half, and the cause of the remainder is not known. Clone size and V and J calls were adopted from that table, with D and trimming inferred from the DNA. Recorded for this sample are about 140,000 clones; nearly 85% of them occurred a single time. The ten largest clonotypes hold roughly 3.7% of the sample.

Participants in the prospective study were enrolled through a virtual design, were aged about 18 to 89 years, and lived in about 25 United States geographic areas. To assign participants to cohorts, the prospective study relied on clinical history that participants themselves reported in a screening survey and a study questionnaire. Each participant in the prospective study had whole blood, serum and a nasopharyngeal or oropharyngeal swab collected by mobile phlebotomists. Additional blood draws and questionnaires over a 2-month period could optionally be provided by prospective study participants. Blood samples from the prospective study were shipped frozen or at room temperature prior to DNA extraction. A remark on this clone: This receptor's antigen is unknown. No qualities accompany the bases; no much larger clone lies one base away.

Material: PBMCs or T cells enriched from blood (not recorded which). The receptor comes from a man between 45 and 60 years old in a cohort exposed to, infected with or recovered from COVID-19 (not recorded which).

The CDR3 region has the sequence CATSQGYYGYTF. The sequenced DNA: TGTGCCACCTCACAGGGTTACTATGGCTACACCTTC. The chain links TRBV2 with TRBJ1-2, with TRBD1 perhaps the D gene, on 6 matching bases. CDR1 is given as SNHLY and CDR2 as FYNNEI, both from the germline V gene. Trimming costs V 10 bases and J 3 bases, and their ends lie 12 bases apart. Including the terminal cysteine and phenylalanine, the CDR3 comprises 12 residues. Only the CDR3 DNA stays, 36 bases, in frame from base 1. This CDR3, with the reference TRBV2 and TRBJ1-2 proteins standing in past its ends, gives the full variable domain EPEVTQTPSHQVTQMGQEVILRCVPISNHLYFYWYRQILGQKVEFLVSFYNNEISEKSEIFDDQFSVERPDGSNFTLKIRSTKLEDSAMYFCATSQGYYGYTFGSGTRLTVV.